What follows are 10 T cell receptor beta chains derived from one specimen sequenced in a study of breast tumors, draining lymph nodes, adjacent tissues. The lymph nodes were axillary draining lymph nodes from breast cancer patients. Each CDR3 protein gets one entry after TCRdb re-called the multiplex PCR reads with MiXCR. The table records 130,000 or so distinct CDR3 sequences, about 20% of them present only once. The specimen sequenced was axillary lymph node tissue. The receptors originated from a female donor with breast cancer. Some clones in this sample may be carry-over from other donors' samples.

The sample holds many counts of this clonotype. The V and J genes are TRBV20-1 and TRBJ1-5; a possible D gene is TRBD1 (5 bases). The V and J ends lost 0 bases and 2 bases respectively, with 11 bases between them. In germline, CDR1 is DFQATT, CDR2 SNEGSKA (reference sequence). CDR3 size: 15 residues. CDR3 region: CSARDGGRGNQPQHF. CDR3 DNA sequence: TGCAGTGCTAGAGATGGGGGGAGAGGCAATCAGCCCCAGCATTTT.

This clonotype was counted ten times or more. The chain combines TRBV7-2 with TRBJ1-2; TRBD1 agrees at 8 bases. V was pared by 4 bases and J by 8 bases, with 9 bases of the junction left unmatched. The CDR3 covers 14 residues. Germline values: CDR1 SGHTA, CDR2 FQGNSA. The CDR3 here is CASSSRQGLEGYTF. CDR3 DNA sequence: TGTGCCAGCAGCTCACGACAGGGGCTGGAGGGCTACACCTTC.

In this sample, this clonotype turned up many times. This chain links TRBV15 with TRBJ2-1; 10 bases align to TRBD2. The CDR3 runs to 16 residues. Germline CDR1 and CDR2: LNHNV and YYDKDF (reference sequence). Trimming removed 3 bases from V and 6 bases from J; junction bases left unmatched: 8. This CDR3 reads CATSSSLAGLPNEQFF. CDR3 nucleotides: TGTGCCACCAGCAGCTCACTAGCGGGATTACCCAATGAGCAGTTCTTC.

This chain joins TRBV7-9 and TRBJ2-4; perhaps D is TRBD1 or TRBD2 (6 bases each). From germline, CDR1 is SEHNR and CDR2 FQNEAQ (reference sequence). V lost 5 bases and J lost 0, with 11 bases in between. The CDR3 covers 15 residues. The CDR3 reads CASSAQGLAKNIQYF. The CDR3 nucleotides are TGTGCCAGCAGCGCACAGGGACTAGCCAAAAACATTCAGTACTTC. Full variable domain (missing parts from reference TRBV7-9 and TRBJ2-4): DTGVSQNPRHKITKRGQNVTFRCDPISEHNRLYWYRQTLGQGPEFLTYFQNEAQLEKSRLLSDRFSAERPKGSFSTLEIQRTEQGDSAMYLCASSAQGLAKNIQYFGAGTRLSVL.

The chain has TRBV7-9 and TRBJ1-1, with unresolved D. V was pared by 5 bases and J by 4 bases, with 8 bases between. Per germline, CDR1 SEHNR and CDR2 FQNEAQ (reference sequence). The CDR3 sequence is 12 residues long. Here the CDR3 reads CASSRVGTEAFF. The CDR3 coding sequence is TGTGCCAGCAGCCGAGTTGGCACTGAAGCTTTCTTT.

The chain joins TRBV11-3 to TRBJ2-7, with 7 bases matching TRBD2. In germline, CDR1 is SGHNT, CDR2 YENEEA. With V trimmed by 1 base and J by 2 bases, 5 bases remained unmatched. This CDR3 is built from 15 residues. CDR3 DNA sequence: TGTGCCAGCAGCTTAGGCCCGGGGGGAGCCTACGAGCAGTACTTC. Translation gives CASSLGPGGAYEQYF.

About this clonotype: Possible read error: a much larger clone is one base away. The rearrangement uses TRBV27 and TRBJ2-1; the match to TRBD2 covers 13 bases. The CDR3 runs 17 residues. Per germline, CDR1 MNHEY and CDR2 SMNVEV (reference sequence). The J segment lost 7 bases and the V segment lost 8 bases, leaving 14 bases of the junction unmatched. CDR3 nucleotides: TGTGCCAGCTGTCTCACTAGCGGGAGGGCCTTTAGTAATGAGCAGTTCTTC. Protein: CASCLTSGRAFSNEQFF.

The table lists this clonotype with many counts. The chain's CDR3 is CASSLGPKLAGGSEQYF. As DNA, the CDR3 is TGTGCCAGCAGCTTGGGCCCTAAACTAGCGGGAGGAAGCGAGCAGTACTTC. The chain couples TRBV5-4 to TRBJ2-7; 12 bases are shared with TRBD2. With V trimmed by 0 bases and J by 6 bases, 10 bases remained unmatched. Germline V CDR1 and CDR2: SGHNT, YYREEE (reference sequence). This CDR3 spans 17 amino acids.

This clonotype was seen at least ten times. This chain connects TRBV2 to TRBJ2-2; TRBD2 agrees at 7 bases. CDR1 is SNHLY, CDR2 FYNNEI, per germline. CDR3 length equals 16 residues. J gave up 1 base and V 2 bases, and 4 bases lay outside the gene matches. CDR3 in DNA: TGTGCCAGCAGTGAACTAAGCGGGAAGAACACCGGGGAGCTGTTTTTT. It is translated as CASSELSGKNTGELFF.

On this clonotype: It is likely a read error, because the conserved phenylalanine at the end of the CDR3 is missing. The chain recombines TRBV10-1 with TRBJ1-5, with no clear D. The V end was cut by 5 bases, the J end by 0 bases, with 5 bases between. CDR3 length equals 13 residues. Germline values: CDR1 WNHNN, CDR2 SYGVQD (reference sequence). CDR3 amino acids: CASSLHSNQPQHS. As DNA, the CDR3 is TGCGCCAGCAGTCTACATAGCAATCAGCCCCAGCATTCT.